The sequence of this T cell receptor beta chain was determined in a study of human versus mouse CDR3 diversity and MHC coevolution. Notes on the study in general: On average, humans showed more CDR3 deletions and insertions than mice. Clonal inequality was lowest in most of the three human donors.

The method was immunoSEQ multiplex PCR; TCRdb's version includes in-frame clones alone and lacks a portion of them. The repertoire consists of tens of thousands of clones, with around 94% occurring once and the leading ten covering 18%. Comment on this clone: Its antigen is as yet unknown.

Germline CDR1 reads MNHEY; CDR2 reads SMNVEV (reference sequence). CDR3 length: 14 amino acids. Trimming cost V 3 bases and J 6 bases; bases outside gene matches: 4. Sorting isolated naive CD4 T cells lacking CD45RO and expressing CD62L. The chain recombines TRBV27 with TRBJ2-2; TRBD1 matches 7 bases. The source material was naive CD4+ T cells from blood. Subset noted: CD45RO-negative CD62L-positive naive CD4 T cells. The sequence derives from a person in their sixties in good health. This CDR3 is CASSFDRDAGELFF. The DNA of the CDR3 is TGTGCCAGCAGTTTCGACAGGGACGCCGGGGAGCTGTTTTTT.